The 16 T cell receptor beta chains listed next were all sequenced from one sample in a study of T-cell reconstitution after alpha-beta-depleted transplantation in children. Preparation of the TCRbeta library was carried out with unique molecular identifiers. TCRdb reprocessed the PCR reads with MiXCR, giving one entry per CDR3 protein. The sample lists a few hundred thousand distinct CDR3 sequences; around 12% were seen once. Sequences were derived from PBMCs from the stem cell graft donor, sampled from the stem cell graft. The receptors derive from a human donor who donated a stem cell graft to a child with combined immunodeficiency.

The chain is built from TRBV5-1 and TRBJ2-5; D is unclear. CDR1 SGHRS and CDR2 YFSETQ come from the germline V gene. The CDR3 covers 15 residues. The germline V and J ends were trimmed by 0 bases and 1 base, with 10 bases remaining between them. CDR3 loop: CASSLAVGSQETQYF. The CDR3 DNA is TGCGCCAGCAGCTTGGCCGTTGGCAGCCAAGAGACCCAGTACTTC.

In this sample, this clonotype turned up many times. The chain combines TRBV11-2 with TRBJ2-1; D unclear. This CDR3 is built from 14 residues. V lost 1 base, J lost 6 bases, and 10 bases lay in between. Germline V gene lookup returns CDR1 SGHAT and CDR2 FQNNGV. CDR3 residues: CASSLVGSANEQFF. Here the CDR3 DNA reads TGTGCCAGCAGCTTAGTTGGTAGTGCCAATGAGCAGTTCTTC.

The sample holds a few counts of this clonotype. This sequence joins TRBV28 and TRBJ2-7; maybe TRBD1 (5 bases). Germline V gene sequence: CDR1 MDHEN, CDR2 SYDVKM. The CDR3 spans 13 residues. V lost 3 bases and J 5 bases, leaving 11 bases between the germline ends. DNA of the CDR3: TGTGCCAGCAGTTTGGGCAGGGCCCACGAGCAGTACTTC. Its protein product is CASSLGRAHEQYF. The full variable domain, completed using reference TRBV28 and TRBJ2-7, is DVKVTQSSRYLVKRTGEKVFLECVQDMDHENMFWYRQDPGLGLRLIYFSYDVKMKEKGDIPEGYSVSREKKERFSLILESASTNQTSMYLCASSLGRAHEQYFGPGTRLTVT.

This clonotype was counted only a few times. The rearrangement joins TRBV29-1 to TRBJ1-2; maybe TRBD1 (5 bases). Germline V gene sequence: CDR1 SQVTM, CDR2 ANQGSEA. Between the trimmed V and J ends, which lost 4 bases and 2 bases, there was a span of 14 bases. The CDR3 covers 14 residues. For the CDR3, the DNA is TGCAGCGTTGTAACGGGGGACCCAAACTATGGCTACACCTTC. Translating gives CSVVTGDPNYGYTF.

There are many counts of this clonotype. The chain carries TRBV10-3 and TRBJ2-3; 8 positions agree with TRBD1. Germline CDR1 and CDR2: ENHRY and SYGVKD. The CDR3 length is 14 residues. J lost 3 bases, V lost 11 bases, and 10 bases had no gene match. The CDR3 DNA reads as TGTGCCGCTCGGGCGGGACAGGAGACAGATACGCAGTATTTT. This gives the protein CAARAGQETDTQYF.

This sequence joins TRBV29-1 and TRBJ2-1; TRBD1 might be the D (5 bases). This CDR3 has 14 amino acids. CDR1 is SQVTM, CDR2 ANQGSEA, per germline. Trimming removed 7 bases from V and 0 bases from J, with 13 bases in between. The CDR3 region is CSASDSFSYNEQFF. The CDR3 DNA reads as TGCAGCGCCTCAGACAGTTTCTCCTACAATGAGCAGTTCTTC.

The V gene is TRBV11-2, the J gene TRBJ2-7, with 12 bases lining up with TRBD2. CDR1 is SGHAT, CDR2 FQNNGV, per germline. This CDR3 contains 15 residues. With 5 bases clipped from V and 6 bases from J, the junction kept 8 bases outside the gene matches. DNA of the CDR3: TGTGCCAGCAGCGACCGACTAGCGGGAGTCTCCGAGCAGTACTTC. Its translation is CASSDRLAGVSEQYF.

The rearrangement uses TRBV6-1 and TRBJ1-1, with TRBD1 matching over 10 bases. Germline CDR1 is MNHNS and CDR2 is SASEGT. The CDR3 consists of 13 residues. V lost 8 bases, J lost 4 bases, and 4 bases stayed unmatched. CDR3 coding DNA: TGTGCCAGCGCCCGGGACAGGGGCACTGAAGCTTTCTTT. This translates into CASARDRGTEAFF.

There are a few counts of this clonotype. The V gene is TRBV7-2, the J gene TRBJ2-4; D is undetermined. The CDR3 has 17 amino acids. Germline CDR1 SGHTA, CDR2 FQGNSA. The V end lost 5 bases, the J end lost 0 bases, and 17 bases lay between the germline ends. The CDR3 bases are TGTGCCAGCAGCCCTAGAAGGGATAATCTAGCCAAAAACATTCAGTACTTC. Protein: CASSPRRDNLAKNIQYF.

This clonotype was detected a few times. The chain joins TRBV5-1 to TRBJ2-3, with 9 positions matching TRBD1. The V and J ends lost 0 bases and 2 bases, in that order; junction bases with no gene match: 4. Germline CDR1 reads SGHRS; CDR2 reads YFSETQ. This CDR3 contains 16 residues. The CDR3 loop reads CASSLVGTGSTDTQYF. CDR3 sequence (DNA): TGCGCCAGCAGCTTGGTCGGGACAGGGTCCACAGATACGCAGTATTTT.

V is TRBV30 and J is TRBJ2-7; 7 bases fit TRBD2. CDR3 length: 14 amino acids. Germline V gene data show CDR1 as GTSNPN and CDR2 as SVGIG (reference sequence). After removal of 0 bases from V and 2 bases from J, the junction contained 4 bases not matched to a gene. CDR3 in amino acids: CAWSVGGGTYEQYF. Written as DNA, the CDR3 is TGTGCCTGGAGTGTAGGCGGGGGAACCTACGAGCAGTACTTC.

There are a few counts of this clonotype. The chain joins TRBV5-1 to TRBJ2-3; 9 bases are shared with TRBD1. The CDR3 length is 16 residues. The ends lost 4 bases at V and 2 bases at J; junction bases unmatched: 8. Germline CDR1 and CDR2: SGHRS and YFSETQ. The CDR3 nucleotides are TGCGCCAGCAGCGCAACCGGGACAGGGCTCACAGATACGCAGTATTTT. Its protein product is CASSATGTGLTDTQYF.

The V call is TRBV20-1, the J call TRBJ1-2, with 8 bases aligning to TRBD1. Trimming cost V 6 bases and J 4 bases; bases outside gene matches: 4. This CDR3 has 12 residues. CDR1 DFQATT and CDR2 SNEGSKA come from the germline V gene (reference sequence). The CDR3 loop is CSALGQGYGYTF. DNA of the CDR3: TGCAGTGCCCTAGGACAGGGCTATGGCTACACCTTC.

This clonotype was observed a handful of times. This chain links TRBV10-3 with TRBJ2-7; 11 bases are shared with TRBD1. V was pared by 3 bases and J by 3 bases, with 1 base of the junction left unmatched. Germline V CDR1 and CDR2: ENHRY, SYGVKD. CDR3 size: 14 residues. The CDR3 here is CAISDGTGGYEQYF. CDR3 bases: TGTGCCATCAGTGATGGGACAGGGGGCTACGAGCAGTACTTC.

This clonotype was seen a handful of times. J is TRBJ2-5 and V is TRBV12-3 or TRBV12-4; weak D call: TRBD2 (6 bases). There are 12 residues in the CDR3. V was clipped by 3 bases and J by 14 bases, with 16 bases between them. CDR3 loop: CASSFPDLALYF. The CDR3 coding sequence is TGTGCCAGCAGTTTCCCCGATCTAGCGCTTTACTTC.

The sample holds many counts of this clonotype. The J gene is TRBJ2-1, the V gene TRBV9; D not certain. The CDR3 contains 14 residues. Trimming stripped 0 bases from V and 3 bases from J, with 7 bases between. Germline values: CDR1 SGDLS, CDR2 YYNGEE. The CDR3 DNA sequence: TGTGCCAGCAGCGTAGAACTAAACTACAATGAGCAGTTCTTC. Encoded protein: CASSVELNYNEQFF.